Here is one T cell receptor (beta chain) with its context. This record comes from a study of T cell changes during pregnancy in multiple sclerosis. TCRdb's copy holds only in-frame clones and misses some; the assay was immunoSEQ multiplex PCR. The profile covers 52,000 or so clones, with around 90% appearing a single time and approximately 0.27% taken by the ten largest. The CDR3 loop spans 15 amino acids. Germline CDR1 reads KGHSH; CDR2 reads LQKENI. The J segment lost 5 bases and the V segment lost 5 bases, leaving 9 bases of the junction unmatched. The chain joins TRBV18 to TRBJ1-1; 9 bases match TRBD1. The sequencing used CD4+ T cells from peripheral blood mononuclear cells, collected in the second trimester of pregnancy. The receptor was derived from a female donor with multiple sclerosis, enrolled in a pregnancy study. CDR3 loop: CASSFSGTGTTEAFF. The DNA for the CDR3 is TGTGCCAGCTCATTCTCCGGGACAGGGACAACTGAAGCTTTCTTT.